This TCR beta chain was captured in a study of T cell responses to AZD1222 COVID-19 vaccine. The germline V and J ends were trimmed by 9 bases and 1 base, with 12 bases remaining between them. CDR3 length: 13 amino acids. CDR1 and CDR2 (germline): MNHEY, SVGAGI. The data were produced by immunoSEQ multiplex PCR, yet TCRdb's version contains in-frame clones alone and is incomplete. The sample lists 100,000 to 140,000 clones, under 95% occurring once. The material sequenced was peripheral blood, taken on day 0 of AZD1222 vaccination. This receptor was taken from an adult in good health. The rearrangement links TRBV6-5 to TRBJ1-1; D might be TRBD1 (6 bases). In DNA, the CDR3 is TGTGCCAGTAACAGGGCCTGGAACACTGAAGCTTTCTTT. Residues: CASNRAWNTEAFF.